The 19 T cell receptor beta chains below were found in one sample sequenced in a study of control samples from healthy donors and cancer patients. Using immunoSEQ multiplex PCR, the repertoire was profiled, and TCRdb retains in-frame clones only, with some absent. The sample has about 70,000 clones, around 84% seen once; the top ten hold 2.9%. Sequenced input: PBMCs. The receptor set was obtained from a woman aged 45-59 years with lung cancer.

The chain employs TRBV6-4 and TRBJ1-6, with a possible D match to TRBD1 (6 bases). V was cut by 6 bases and J by 8 bases, with 14 bases left in between. The V gene's germline CDR1 is MRHNA and CDR2 SNTAGT. The CDR3 is made up of 14 amino acids. CDR3 nucleotides: TGTGCCAGCAGCTTAACAGGGACCGATTCACCCCTCCACTTT. Translation gives CASSLTGTDSPLHF.

The V call is TRBV28, the J call TRBJ2-3; perhaps TRBD2 as D (6 bases). The germline gives CDR1 MDHEN, CDR2 SYDVKM. Trimming stripped 8 bases from V and 2 bases from J, with 17 bases between. This CDR3 spans 15 amino acids. CDR3: CASRVSGPLTDTQYF. The CDR3 DNA reads TGTGCCAGCCGCGTTAGCGGTCCCCTCACAGATACGCAGTATTTT.

The chain is built from TRBV5-1 and TRBJ1-1, with TRBD1 as a possible D gene (5 bases). Germline lookup yields CDR1 SGHRS and CDR2 YFSETQ. The CDR3 totals 13 residues. V gave up 1 base and J gave up 5 bases, with 9 bases separating them. For the CDR3, the DNA is TGCGCCAGCAGCTTGTTTAGGGGAACTGAAGCTTTCTTT. Translation gives CASSLFRGTEAFF.

The table lists this clone with a count of one. The chain uses TRBV20-1 and TRBJ1-1, with unresolved D. Trimming shortened V by 4 bases and J by 11 bases, and 11 bases separated the two germline ends. CDR3 size: 10 residues. CDR1 is DFQATT and CDR2 is SNEGSKA in the germline V gene (reference sequence). The CDR3 sequence: CSATFNEAFF. CDR3 coding DNA: TGCAGTGCTACTTTTAATGAGGCTTTCTTT.

This chain's CDR3 is CASSHYRGTEAFF. The CDR3 DNA sequence: TGCGCCAGCAGCCATTATAGGGGAACTGAAGCTTTCTTT. The J gene is TRBJ1-1, the V gene TRBV4-3; perhaps TRBD1 as D (5 bases). CDR3 length: 13 residues. V lost 3 bases and J lost 5, with 10 bases in between. The germline V gene has CDR1 LGHNA and CDR2 YSLEER.

The V call is TRBV19, the J call TRBJ1-5, with D perhaps matching TRBD1 (5 bases). CDR3 length: 13 residues. V dropped 9 bases and J dropped 1 base, with 10 bases sitting between them. CDR1 is LNHDA, CDR2 SQIVND, per germline (reference sequence). Here the CDR3 DNA reads TGTGCCAGCCGCAGGGAAAGCAATCAGCCCCAGCATTTT. Translated, it gives CASRRESNQPQHF.

This rearrangement joins TRBV9 to TRBJ2-3; 9 bases are shared with TRBD2. V lost 1 base to trimming and J lost 5 bases; unmatched junction nucleotides: 11. From germline, CDR1 is SGDLS and CDR2 YYNGEE. The CDR3 spans 17 residues. In DNA form, the CDR3 reads TGTGCCAGCAGCGTATCAGCGGGGGGAACAGGAGAAGATACGCAGTATTTT. As protein: CASSVSAGGTGEDTQYF. The full variable domain, completed using reference TRBV9 and TRBJ2-3, is DSGVTQTPKHLITATGQRVTLRCSPRSGDLSVYWYQQSLDQGLQFLIQYYNGEERAKGNILERFSAQQFPDLHSELNLSSLELGDSALYFCASSVSAGGTGEDTQYFGPGTRLTVL.

This sequence joins TRBV7-8 and TRBJ1-1, with 7 bases fitting TRBD1. The germline V gene encodes CDR1 SGHVS and CDR2 FQNEAQ. CDR3 length equals 12 residues. The trim removed 5 bases at V and 6 bases at J, leaving 3 bases unmatched. The CDR3 reads CASSLQGSEAFF. CDR3 DNA: TGTGCCAGCAGCCTACAGGGGTCTGAAGCTTTCTTT. Complete variable domain (other parts from reference TRBV7-8 and TRBJ1-1): GAGVSQSPRYKVAKRGQDVALRCDPISGHVSLFWYQQALGQGPEFLTYFQNEAQLDKSGLPSDRFFAERPEGSVSTLKIQRTQQEDSAVYLCASSLQGSEAFFGQGTRLTVV.

This chain joins TRBV10-3 and TRBJ2-7, with D maybe TRBD1 (6 bases). Looked up from germline, CDR1 is ENHRY and CDR2 is SYGVKD. CDR3 length equals 15 residues. The V gene lost 4 bases and the J gene lost 2 bases, with 15 bases spanning the gap. This CDR3 is CAISGVWGPTYEQYF. CDR3 bases: TGTGCCATCAGTGGTGTTTGGGGGCCCACCTACGAGCAGTACTTC.

This rearrangement joins TRBV6-5 to TRBJ2-7; the D call may be TRBD1 or TRBD2 (5 bases each). The CDR3 covers 13 residues. V was clipped by 2 bases and J by 3 bases, with 8 bases between them. Germline-derived CDR1 and CDR2 are MNHEY and SVGAGI. CDR3 DNA: TGTGCCAGCAGTTACGAGGGGCTCTACGAGCAGTACTTC. This encodes CASSYEGLYEQYF.

The chain links TRBV15 to TRBJ1-1; D is possibly TRBD1 (5 bases). CDR3 length: 16 residues. V lost 0 bases, J lost 1 base, and 12 bases lay in between. In germline, CDR1 is LNHNV, CDR2 YYDKDF (reference sequence). CDR3 protein: CATSRDGVRANTEAFF. CDR3 DNA sequence: TGTGCCACCAGCAGAGATGGAGTCAGGGCGAACACTGAAGCTTTCTTT. Variable domain in full (rest from reference TRBV15 and TRBJ1-1): DAMVIQNPRYQVTQFGKPVTLSCSQTLNHNVMYWYQQKSSQAPKLLFHYYDKDFNNEADTPDNFQSRRPNTSFCFLDIRSPGLGDTAMYLCATSRDGVRANTEAFFGQGTRLTVV.

A single count supports this clone. This chain joins TRBV7-3 and TRBJ1-2, with D perhaps matching TRBD1 (5 bases). In germline, CDR1 is SGHTA, CDR2 FQGTGA. CDR3 length: 13 residues. The V and J ends lost 5 bases and 5 bases respectively, with 12 bases between them. The CDR3: CASSPGTVYGYTF. Here the CDR3 DNA reads TGTGCCAGCAGCCCTGGGACGGTGTATGGCTACACCTTC.

This chain connects TRBV5-4 to TRBJ2-3, with TRBD2 matching 8 bases. Trimming at V came to 5 bases and at J to 6 bases, leaving 5 bases not matched to a gene. Germline CDR1 reads SGHNT; CDR2 reads YYREEE (reference sequence). The CDR3 extends over 13 amino acids. For the CDR3, the DNA is TGTGCCAGCAGTTATAGCGGGGAGGATACGCAGTATTTT. This codes for CASSYSGEDTQYF.

This chain uses TRBV5-4 with TRBJ1-1; D ambiguous. The CDR3 length is 12 residues. The germline gives CDR1 SGHNT, CDR2 YYREEE (reference sequence). Trimming shortened V by 1 base and J by 4 bases, and 5 bases separated the two germline ends. In DNA, the CDR3 is TGTGCCAGCAGCTTGTACACCACTGAAGCTTTCTTT. Its translation is CASSLYTTEAFF.

The chain uses TRBV25-1 and TRBJ1-2, with a tentative D call TRBD1 (6 bases). CDR1 and CDR2 (germline): MGHDK, SYGVNS. V was shortened by 5 bases and J by 2 bases, with 12 bases between the two germline ends. The CDR3 spans 14 residues. The CDR3: CASSTRGGNYGYTF. The CDR3 DNA is TGTGCCAGCAGTACCCGAGGGGGAAACTATGGCTACACCTTC.

V usage is TRBV7-8 and J usage is TRBJ1-4, with D perhaps TRBD1 (6 bases). Trimming cost V 5 bases and J 2 bases, with 15 bases left between them. Germline-derived CDR1 and CDR2 are SGHVS and FQNEAQ. CDR3 length: 16 amino acids. The CDR3 region is CASSPPRGVTNEKLFF. The CDR3 coding sequence is TGTGCCAGCAGCCCTCCGAGGGGGGTGACTAATGAAAAACTGTTTTTT.

The chain carries TRBV6-5 and TRBJ1-1; D might be TRBD1 (6 bases). The CDR3 spans 13 residues. V was cut by 5 bases and J by 3 bases, with 10 bases left in between. Germline loops: CDR1 MNHEY, CDR2 SVGAGI. The CDR3 DNA sequence: TGTGCCAGCAGTACTTACAGGGACACTGAAGCTTTCTTT. It yields the protein CASSTYRDTEAFF.

The chain carries TRBV12-3 or TRBV12-4 and TRBJ1-1; the D gene is possibly TRBD1 (5 bases). V lost 6 bases and J 1 base, leaving 9 bases between the germline ends. The CDR3 totals 13 residues. The CDR3 DNA is TGTGCCAGCAGAGGACAATCGAACACTGAAGCTTTCTTT. Translation gives CASRGQSNTEAFF.

The chain joins TRBV24-1 to TRBJ1-2; 9 bases fit TRBD1. Germline V gene sequence: CDR1 KGHDR, CDR2 SFDVKD. Trimming at V came to 4 bases and at J to 4 bases, leaving 6 bases not matched to a gene. The CDR3 has 15 amino acids. CDR3 nucleotides: TGTGCCACCAGTGACCCTCAGACAGGGGGCTATGGCTACACCTTC. Translation gives CATSDPQTGGYGYTF.